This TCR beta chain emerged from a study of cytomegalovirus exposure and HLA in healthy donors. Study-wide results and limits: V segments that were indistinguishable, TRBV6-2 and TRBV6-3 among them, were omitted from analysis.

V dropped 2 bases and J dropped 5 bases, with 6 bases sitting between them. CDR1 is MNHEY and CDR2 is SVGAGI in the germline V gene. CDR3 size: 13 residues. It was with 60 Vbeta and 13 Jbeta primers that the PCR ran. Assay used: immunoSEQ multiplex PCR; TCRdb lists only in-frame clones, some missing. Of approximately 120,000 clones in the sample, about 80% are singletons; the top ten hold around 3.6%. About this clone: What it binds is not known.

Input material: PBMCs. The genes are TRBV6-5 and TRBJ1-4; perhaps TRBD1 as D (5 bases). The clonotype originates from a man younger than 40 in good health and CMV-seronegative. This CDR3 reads CASSYGANEKLFF. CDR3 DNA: TGTGCCAGCAGTTACGGGGCGAATGAAAAACTGTTTTTT.